Listed below are T cell receptor beta chains from one sample, sequenced in a study of T cell responses to AZD1222 COVID-19 vaccine. Assay: immunoSEQ multiplex PCR; the TCRdb copy retains only in-frame clones and omits some. The sample has over 150,000 clones; 75% to 90% are singletons. The sequenced sample was peripheral blood, obtained on day 0 of AZD1222 vaccination. These receptor sequences come from an adult in good health. The CDR3 runs from the conserved cysteine through the conserved F or W. The D gene is left open where the match is weak. Expanded clones are given a class, and other clones once, few, many or no size at all.

d_gene	j_gene	v_gene	abundance	CDR3aa	CDR3nt
TRBD1	TRBJ2-5	TRBV3-1/TRBV3-2	NA	CASSYPGQGAETQYF	TGTGCCAGCAGCTACCCGGGACAGGGTGCGGAGACCCAGTACTTC
NA	TRBJ2-5	TRBV25-1	NA	CASSVTETQYF	TGTGCCAGCAGTGTTACAGAGACCCAGTACTTC
NA	TRBJ1-6	TRBV3-1/TRBV3-2	NA	CASSQVTGNGFSPLHF	TGTGCCAGCAGCCAAGTGACGGGGAATGGCTTTTCACCCCTCCACTTT
NA	TRBJ1-4	TRBV5-1	NA	CASSYFTNEKLFF	TGCGCCAGCAGTTATTTCACTAATGAAAAACTGTTTTTT
NA	TRBJ2-5	TRBV10-2	NA	CASSLPPLETQYF	TGCGCCAGCAGCCTTCCTCCCCTCGAGACCCAGTACTTC
TRBD1	TRBJ1-3	TRBV5-8	few	CASRLQGNTIYF	TGTGCCAGCAGGTTACAGGGGAACACCATATATTTT
TRBD2	TRBJ2-3	TRBV27	NA	CASSISGRAPDTQYF	TGTGCCAGCAGTATTAGCGGGAGGGCCCCAGATACGCAGTATTTT
TRBD2	TRBJ2-7	TRBV27	NA	CASSSGTSAYEQYF	TGTGCCAGCAGTTCCGGGACTAGCGCCTACGAGCAGTACTTC
NA	TRBJ1-5	TRBV3-1/TRBV3-2	NA	CASSQVGTRPQHF	TGTGCCAGCAGCCAAGTGGGGACACGGCCCCAGCATTTT
TRBD2	TRBJ2-7	TRBV7-9	NA	CASSLAGTGGAGAEQYF	TGTGCCAGCAGCCTAGCCGGGACGGGAGGCGCCGGGGCCGAGCAGTACTTC
NA	TRBJ1-1	TRBV29-1	NA	CSVGFRDMNTEAFF	TGCAGCGTTGGATTCAGAGACATGAACACTGAAGCTTTCTTT
TRBD1	TRBJ1-2	TRBV12-3/TRBV12-4	NA	CASSREDRGHTF	TGTGCCAGCAGTCGCGAGGACAGGGGCCACACCTTC
NA	TRBJ1-2	TRBV7-9	NA	CASSSTPPGTRGGYTF	TGTGCCAGCAGCTCAACGCCCCCCGGGACCCGAGGGGGCTACACCTTC
TRBD1	TRBJ1-4	TRBV14	NA	CASSPRTGVEKLFF	TGTGCCAGCAGCCCTCGGACAGGGGTTGAAAAACTGTTTTTT
NA	TRBJ2-7	TRBV7-3	NA	CASSPQGKTANYEQYF	TGTGCCAGCAGCCCCCAGGGTAAGACAGCTAACTACGAGCAGTACTTC
TRBD2	TRBJ2-5	TRBV2	few	CASSKAGYQETQYF	TGTGCCAGCAGTAAAGCGGGGTACCAAGAGACCCAGTACTTC
NA	TRBJ1-2	TRBV18	NA	CASSPRTEVNYGYTF	TGTGCCAGCTCTCCTAGGACAGAAGTTAACTATGGCTACACCTTC
TRBD1	TRBJ2-5	TRBV6-2/TRBV6-3	NA	CASSDGTGRETQYF	TGTGCCAGCAGCGACGGGACAGGGCGGGAGACCCAGTACTTC
NA	TRBJ1-6	TRBV28	few	CASSLRQNSPLHF	TGTGCCAGCAGTTTACGACAGAATTCACCCCTCCACTTT
TRBD2	TRBJ2-7	TRBV10-3	NA	CAAQLAGGYEQYF	TGTGCCGCCCAATTAGCGGGAGGTTACGAGCAGTACTTC
NA	TRBJ2-5	TRBV21-1	NA	CASYRVAGETQYF	TGTGCCAGCTATAGGGTAGCAGGAGAGACCCAGTACTTC
NA	TRBJ1-5	TRBV10-3	NA	CAISGTLQLGGSDPQHF	TGTGCCATCAGTGGAACTTTGCAGCTGGGCGGGTCGGATCCCCAGCATTTT
NA	TRBJ1-2	TRBV9	NA	CASSVAGGARGLNGYTF	TGTGCCAGCAGCGTAGCTGGCGGCGCGCGGGGATTGAATGGCTACACCTTC
TRBD2	TRBJ2-5	TRBV11-2	NA	CASSPGLALGKTLETQYF	TGTGCCAGCAGCCCAGGACTAGCGCTGGGAAAAACCTTAGAGACCCAGTACTTC
NA	TRBJ1-6	TRBV7-2	few	CASTQDGTSPLHF	TGTGCCAGCACCCAGGACGGAACGTCACCCCTCCACTTT
NA	TRBJ1-1	TRBV28	NA	CASSLGGWNTEAFF	TGTGCCAGCAGTTTGGGGGGCTGGAACACTGAAGCTTTCTTT
NA	TRBJ1-3	TRBV28	once	CASSLRGAVNTIYF	TGTGCCAGCAGTTTAAGGGGGGCCGTGAACACCATATATTTT
NA	TRBJ1-2	TRBV28	NA	CASINPGHLYGYTF	TGTGCCAGCATAAACCCGGGACACCTCTATGGCTACACCTTC
TRBD2	TRBJ2-1	TRBV19	NA	CASSIFKGLVGGDHEQFF	TGTGCCAGTAGTATTTTCAAGGGACTAGTAGGTGGGGACCATGAGCAGTTCTTC
NA	TRBJ2-5	TRBV19	NA	CATSSGALGETQYF	TGTGCCACATCGTCCGGGGCCTTAGGGGAGACCCAGTACTTC
NA	TRBJ1-5	TRBV2	NA	CASTQAGGFNQPQHF	TGTGCCAGCACCCAGGCGGGGGGGTTCAATCAGCCCCAGCATTTT
NA	TRBJ1-2	TRBV5-6	NA	CASSEEVGTVGDYGYTF	TGTGCCAGCAGTGAGGAAGTAGGGACGGTGGGGGACTATGGCTACACCTTC
NA	TRBJ1-6	TRBV19	NA	CASMRRSSYNSPLHF	TGTGCCAGTATGCGTCGAAGCTCCTATAATTCACCCCTCCACTTT
NA	TRBJ1-3	TRBV7-2	NA	CASSSAGVVGNTIYF	TGTGCCAGCAGCTCTGCAGGGGTCGTTGGAAACACCATATATTTT
TRBD1	TRBJ2-7	TRBV19	NA	CASSWTGASYEQYF	TGTGCCAGTAGCTGGACAGGGGCTTCCTACGAGCAGTACTTC